This TCR beta chain is drawn from a study of regulatory T cells in long-lasting Graves disease. The study, taken as a whole, reports: Sharing of public clonotypes was greater in persistent patients (2,741) than in new patients (around 880).

Time point in this sample: newly diagnosed GD, antithyroid drugs for less than 3 months. From RNA extracted from PBMCs, the TCR library was made. With iRepertoire HTBI primers and Arm-PCR of CDR3 regions, TCR beta libraries were built. How the authors handled the data: In the combined samples, some 59 TRBV and 14 to 15 TRBJ segments were identified. TCRdb reanalysed the multiplex PCR reads using MiXCR and keeps one entry per CDR3 protein. The V and J calls here are based on TCRdb, not the publication. The table lists 500,000 to 700,000 distinct CDR3 sequences, around 17% of them singletons, with approximately 18% in the top ten. This clonotype was seen at least ten times. Antigen: not known. These records were also assigned to another study, of T cells in Graves' hyperthyroidism and ophthalmopathy. That publication notes: Across 18 months, stable Graves' hyperthyroidism was marked by no progression to ophthalmopathy.

The material was peripheral blood mononuclear cells (PBMCs), obtained at new diagnosis, from a patient treated with antithyroid drugs. The clonotype originates from a woman in her twenties or thirties with Graves disease.

The CDR3 bases are TGTGCCAGCAGTTTTGTGGAGCCGATCTACGAGCAGTACTTC. This translates into CASSFVEPIYEQYF. This chain links TRBV28 with TRBJ2-7, with D unclear. Germline values: CDR1 MDHEN, CDR2 SYDVKM. The germline V and J ends were trimmed by 3 bases and 3 bases, with 12 bases remaining between them. This CDR3 has 14 residues.